A selection of T cell receptor beta chains follows, all from one sample in a study of blood T cell repertoires in COVID-19. Assay used: immunoSEQ multiplex PCR; TCRdb lists only in-frame clones, some missing. The table lists under 300,000 clones, approximately 82% of them singletons, with approximately 1.5% in the top ten. Source material: peripheral blood. These receptors came from a woman in her forties who had recovered from COVID-19. Each CDR3 is given with its conserved first and last residue. The D gene is left open where the match is weak. Expanded clones are given a class, and other clones once, few, many or no size at all.

clone_size	d_call	v_call	j_call	cdr3_nt	cdr3_aa
NA	NA	TRBV18	TRBJ2-2	TGTGCCAGCTCACCGGCAGGGATCGTAAACACCGGGGAGCTGTTTTTT	CASSPAGIVNTGELFF
few	NA	TRBV7-6	TRBJ2-2	TGTGCCAGCAGCTCCACTCAGGGGATCGGGGAGCTGTTTTTT	CASSSTQGIGELFF
NA	NA	TRBV7-9	TRBJ2-3	TGTGCCAGCAGCTTAGGAACAAGCGGAGATACGCAGTATTTT	CASSLGTSGDTQYF
NA	TRBD1	TRBV5-1	TRBJ2-1	TGCGCCAGCAGCTTAGAGACAGGGTACGGCAATGAGCAGTTCTTC	CASSLETGYGNEQFF
NA	TRBD2	TRBV20-1	TRBJ2-1	TGCAGTGCTAGTCCTAGCGGGGAGGAGCAGTTCTTC	CSASPSGEEQFF
NA	NA	TRBV4-3	TRBJ1-1	TGCGCCAGCAGCCAAGTTCGGGACACTGAAGCTTTCTTT	CASSQVRDTEAFF
NA	NA	TRBV11-2	TRBJ2-7	TGTGCCAGCAGCTCCGTCTCAAGGGGATTATACGAGCAGTACTTC	CASSSVSRGLYEQYF
NA	NA	TRBV7-2	TRBJ2-2	TGTGCCAGCAACCCACAGTTCGCGAACACCGGGGAGCTGTTTTTT	CASNPQFANTGELFF
once	NA	TRBV28	TRBJ2-3	TGTGCCAGCAGTTCCGGGAGCACAGATACGCAGTATTTT	CASSSGSTDTQYF
few	TRBD1	TRBV7-7	TRBJ2-1	TGTGCTAGCAGCTTATCTCCCACGACAGGGGGCGCCTACAATGAGCAGTTCTTC	CASSLSPTTGGAYNEQFF
NA	TRBD1	TRBV5-1	TRBJ2-3	TGCGCCACCACACGGACAGGGACGGAAGATACGCAGTATTTT	CATTRTGTEDTQYF
few	TRBD1	TRBV18	TRBJ2-7	TGTGCCAGCTCACCTTCCGGACAGGGTTTCTACGAGCAGTACTTC	CASSPSGQGFYEQYF
NA	TRBD2	TRBV6-6	TRBJ2-7	TGTGCCAGCAGTCCCTCAGCGGGGGGGCTATCCTATTACGAGCAGTACTTC	CASSPSAGGLSYYEQYF
NA	TRBD1	TRBV18	TRBJ1-2	TGTGCCAGCTCCAGGACAGGGGACCTCTATGGCTACACCTTC	CASSRTGDLYGYTF
once	NA	TRBV18	TRBJ1-2	TGTGCCAGCTCACCAGGGGGCGAGGTCTATGGCTACACCTTC	CASSPGGEVYGYTF
NA	TRBD1	TRBV4-3	TRBJ1-4	TGCGCCAGCAGCCAGGGACAGGGTTCGGGTGAAAAACTGTTTTTT	CASSQGQGSGEKLFF
NA	NA	TRBV28	TRBJ1-6	TGTGCCAGCAGTGTGGCGCAGGGCTATTCACCCCTCCACTTT	CASSVAQGYSPLHF
NA	NA	TRBV6-1	TRBJ1-2	TGTGCCAGCAGTGACATTACAGGATTCAACTATGGCTACACCTTC	CASSDITGFNYGYTF
few	TRBD1	TRBV13	TRBJ1-1	TGTGCCAGCAGCTCCGACAGGGAAACTGAAGCTTTCTTT	CASSSDRETEAFF
once	NA	TRBV2	TRBJ2-5	TGTGCCAGCTTCCAGGGGAGTTATGGAGAGACCCAGTACTTC	CASFQGSYGETQYF
NA	TRBD2	TRBV10-3	TRBJ2-7	TGTGCCGTAGCGGGGAATGGGTTCGAGCAGTACTTC	CAVAGNGFEQYF
NA	NA	TRBV2	TRBJ1-2	TGTGCCAGCAGTTCCGAGGGCTATGGCTACACCTTC	CASSSEGYGYTF
NA	NA	TRBV10-1	TRBJ1-5	TGCGCCACCCCCCCCCAGTTGACCCAGCATTTT	CATPPQLTQHF
NA	TRBD1	TRBV20-1	TRBJ1-6	TGCAGTGCTAGTGACCAGGGGGATCATAATTCACCCCTCCACTTT	CSASDQGDHNSPLHF
NA	NA	TRBV5-1	TRBJ2-3	TGCGCCAGCAGCCCAAACAGGGCCGGAGATACGCAGTATTTT	CASSPNRAGDTQYF
few	NA	TRBV2	TRBJ1-3	TGTGCCAGCAGTGTATCAGGGGCGGAGGACACCATATATTTT	CASSVSGAEDTIYF
NA	TRBD1	TRBV2	TRBJ2-4	TGTGCCAGCACCACAGGGGACGCCAAAAACATTCAGTACTTC	CASTTGDAKNIQYF
NA	NA	TRBV18	TRBJ1-1	TGTGCCAGCTCACGAACAGGGATCGCCGGGAACACTGAAGCTTTCTTT	CASSRTGIAGNTEAFF
NA	NA	TRBV12-3/TRBV12-4	TRBJ1-5	TGTGCCAGCAGTTTGGAGGTGGCTCAGCCCCAGCATTTT	CASSLEVAQPQHF
NA	TRBD2	TRBV30	TRBJ2-1	TGTGCCTGGTCCCGGACTAGCGGGGGGGAATGGTCCTACAATGAGCAGTTCTTC	CAWSRTSGGEWSYNEQFF
NA	TRBD2	TRBV24-1	TRBJ2-1	TGTGCCACCAGTGACCCCGCGCAGGTTGGGGGGGGCTCCTACAATGAGCAGTTCTTC	CATSDPAQVGGGSYNEQFF
NA	TRBD2	TRBV28	TRBJ2-3	TGTGCCAGCGTTAGCAGCGGGGATCTATTTCGGGGCACAGATACGCAGTATTTT	CASVSSGDLFRGTDTQYF
once	NA	TRBV7-3	TRBJ2-1	TGTGCCAGCAGCTTAGACATTATGAATGAGCAGTTCTTC	CASSLDIMNEQFF
NA	NA	TRBV6-6	TRBJ2-6	TGTGCCAGCAGTTACTGGGACACTGGGGCCAACGTCCTGACTTTC	CASSYWDTGANVLTF